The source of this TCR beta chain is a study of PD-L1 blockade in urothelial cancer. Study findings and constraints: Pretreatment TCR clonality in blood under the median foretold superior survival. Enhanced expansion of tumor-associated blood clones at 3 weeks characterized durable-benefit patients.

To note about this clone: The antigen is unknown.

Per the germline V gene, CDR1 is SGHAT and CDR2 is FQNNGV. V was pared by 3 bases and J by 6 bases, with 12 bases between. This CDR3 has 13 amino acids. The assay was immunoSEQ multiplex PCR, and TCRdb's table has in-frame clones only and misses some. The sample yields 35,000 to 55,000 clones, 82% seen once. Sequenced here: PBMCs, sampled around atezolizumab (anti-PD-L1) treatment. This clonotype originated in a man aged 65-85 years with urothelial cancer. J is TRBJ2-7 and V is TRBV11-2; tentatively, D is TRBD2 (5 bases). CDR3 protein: CASSFQLGGEQYF. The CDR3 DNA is TGTGCCAGCAGCTTTCAACTTGGAGGCGAGCAGTACTTC. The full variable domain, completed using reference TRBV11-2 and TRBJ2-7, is EAGVAQSPRYKIIEKRQSVAFWCNPISGHATLYWYQQILGQGPKLLIQFQNNGVVDDSQLPKDRFSAERLKGVDSTLKIQPAKLEDSAVYLCASSFQLGGEQYFGPGTRLTVT.